This TCR beta chain came from a study of siplizumab effects on memory and regulatory T cells. The CDR3 runs 13 residues. V gave up 7 bases and J gave up 6 bases, with 12 bases separating them. From germline, CDR1 is SNHLY and CDR2 FYNNEI. Remarks on this clone: Its cognate antigen is unknown.

Per sample, around 91,000 TCR templates were assayed. Only in-frame clones appear in the TCRdb table, and some are missing; sequencing was by immunoSEQ multiplex PCR. Among over 60,000 clones, about 89% were seen once, and the ten largest hold approximately 30%. Broader study findings: Treg origin accounted for an average of approximately 69% of mappable alloreactive CD4+ clones with siplizumab and about 27% in controls.

The source is a human donor in good health. The sample comprised CD8+ T cells sorted from blood. The V and J genes are TRBV2 and TRBJ2-2; D not certain. The CDR3 nucleotides are TGTGCCAGCATCAAGGCGGCCTCCGGGGAGCTGTTTTTT. This encodes CASIKAASGELFF.